Each of the 15 T cell receptor beta chains below was sequenced from the same sample in a study of cytomegalovirus exposure and HLA in healthy donors. The PCR made use of 60 Vbeta and 13 Jbeta primers. Some clones are missing from TCRdb's copy, which holds only in-frame ones; the method was immunoSEQ multiplex PCR. The sample lists some 200,000 clones, approximately 70% seen once, with roughly 2.5% in the top ten. The source material was PBMCs. Source of these receptors: a man aged 35 to 55 in good health and CMV-seropositive.

In regard to this clone: Other DNA variants within this sample encode the same CDR3. The V call is TRBV2, the J call TRBJ2-7; 7 bases map to TRBD2. Germline CDR1 and CDR2: SNHLY and FYNNEI. The CDR3 has 11 residues. The trim removed 6 bases at V and 6 bases at J, leaving 2 bases unmatched. The DNA for the CDR3 is TGTGCCAGCAGCGAGCGGGGCGAGCAGTACTTC. It translates to CASSERGEQYF.

The CDR3 is CASSAGSNQPQHF. DNA of the CDR3: TGTGCCAGTAGTGCCGGTAGCAATCAGCCCCAGCATTTT. The chain links TRBV19 to TRBJ1-5; D call uncertain. CDR1 is LNHDA, CDR2 SQIVND, per germline (reference sequence). CDR3 length equals 13 residues. V shed 5 bases and J shed 0 bases, with 5 bases lying between them.

The CDR3 spells CASSPIYQVDIYGYTF. The CDR3 DNA is TGTGCCAGCTCACCAATCTACCAAGTGGACATCTATGGCTACACCTTC. V and J are TRBV18 and TRBJ1-2; TRBD1 might be the D (5 bases). There are 16 residues in the CDR3. V lost 2 bases and J 4 bases, leaving 17 bases between the germline ends. Germline V CDR1 and CDR2: KGHSH, LQKENI.

The chain has TRBV5-5 and TRBJ2-3; D possibly corresponds to TRBD2 (6 bases). CDR3 size: 15 residues. The germline V and J ends were trimmed by 4 bases and 5 bases, with 17 bases remaining between them. Germline V gives CDR1 SGHKS, CDR2 YYEKEE (reference sequence). This chain's CDR3 is CASSNVGGAIDTQYF. DNA of the CDR3: TGTGCCAGCAGCAACGTTGGAGGGGCGATAGATACGCAGTATTTT.

The chain combines TRBV18 with TRBJ2-1; TRBD1 agrees at 12 bases. This CDR3 has 15 amino acids. CDR1 and CDR2 (germline): KGHSH, LQKENI. V lost 3 bases and J lost 6; bases outside the gene matches: 3. The CDR3 reads CASSPGQGAINEQFF. Written as DNA, the CDR3 is TGTGCCAGCTCACCGGGACAGGGGGCCATCAATGAGCAGTTCTTC. Supplemented by reference TRBV18 and TRBJ2-1, the full variable domain reads NAGVMQNPRHLVRRRGQEARLRCSPMKGHSHVYWYRQLPEEGLKFMVYLQKENIIDESGMPKERFSAEFPKEGPSILRIQQVVRGDSAAYFCASSPGQGAINEQFFGPGTRLTVL.

This chain joins TRBV9 and TRBJ2-1, with a tentative D call TRBD1 (6 bases). Trimming shortened V by 0 bases and J by 9 bases, and 19 bases separated the two germline ends. Germline V gene data show CDR1 as SGDLS and CDR2 as YYNGEE. This CDR3 has 16 residues. The CDR3 DNA reads TGTGCCAGCAGCGTAGTAGGCGGACAGCTAGTCGGTGAGCAGTTCTTC. Amino acids: CASSVVGGQLVGEQFF. Filled out from reference TRBV9 and TRBJ2-1, the complete variable domain reads DSGVTQTPKHLITATGQRVTLRCSPRSGDLSVYWYQQSLDQGLQFLIQYYNGEERAKGNILERFSAQQFPDLHSELNLSSLELGDSALYFCASSVVGGQLVGEQFFGPGTRLTVL.

The chain is built from TRBV19 and TRBJ2-1, with TRBD2 matching 10 bases. Germline CDR1 is LNHDA and CDR2 is SQIVND (reference sequence). The CDR3 covers 15 residues. The ends lost 5 bases at V and 7 bases at J; junction bases unmatched: 8. The CDR3 DNA follows: TGTGCCAGTAGTTTCATTGGGACTAGCGTGAATGAGCAGTTCTTC. Translation gives CASSFIGTSVNEQFF.

This clone was found a few times. The rearrangement uses TRBV6-4 and TRBJ2-1, with TRBD1 matching 10 bases. This CDR3 comprises 16 residues. The germline V gene has CDR1 MRHNA and CDR2 SNTAGT. V trimming: 0 bases; J trimming: 7 bases; junction bases outside the gene matches: 6. As DNA, the CDR3 is TGTGCCAGCAGTGACTCCGGGACAGGGGATACGAATGAGCAGTTCTTC. It specifies CASSDSGTGDTNEQFF.

This clone was picked up a small number of times. The chain employs TRBV5-1 and TRBJ2-3, with a weak D call TRBD1 (5 bases). The CDR3 is 16 residues long. V was shortened by 0 bases and J by 3 bases, with 14 bases between the two germline ends. Germline V gives CDR1 SGHRS, CDR2 YFSETQ. CDR3 amino acids: CASSLEGAGWTDTQYF. CDR3 bases: TGCGCCAGCAGCTTGGAAGGGGCAGGATGGACAGATACGCAGTATTTT. Filled out from reference TRBV5-1 and TRBJ2-3, the complete variable domain reads KAGVTQTPRYLIKTRGQQVTLSCSPISGHRSVSWYQQTPGQGLQFLFEYFSETQRNKGNFPGRFSGRQFSNSRSEMNVSTLELGDSALYLCASSLEGAGWTDTQYFGPGTRLTVL.

The chain uses TRBV6-1 and TRBJ1-5, with D possibly matching TRBD1 (6 bases). V was pared by 2 bases and J by 4 bases, with 18 bases between. Per germline, CDR1 MNHNS and CDR2 SASEGT. CDR3 length: 17 amino acids. CDR3 sequence: CASSERNGRGENQPQHF. The CDR3 DNA reads TGTGCCAGCAGTGAACGAAACGGCAGGGGAGAGAATCAGCCCCAGCATTTT.

The rearrangement links TRBV6-5 to TRBJ2-3, with TRBD2 as a possible D gene (6 bases). Trimming stripped 6 bases from V and 6 bases from J, with 13 bases between. The CDR3 is made up of 13 amino acids. Germline-derived CDR1 and CDR2 are MNHEY and SVGAGI. In nucleotides, the CDR3 is TGTGCCAGCAGCCAGGCGGGGTCGGATACGCAGTATTTT. Its protein product is CASSQAGSDTQYF.

The chain employs TRBV5-6 and TRBJ2-4; 7 nucleotides agree with TRBD1. V was pared by 1 base and J by 8 bases, with 9 bases of the junction left unmatched. Germline-derived CDR1 and CDR2 are SGHDT and YYEEEE. The CDR3 runs to 15 residues. The CDR3 sequence: CASSLRRTGGYIQYF. CDR3 DNA sequence: TGTGCCAGCAGCTTGCGTAGGACAGGAGGATACATTCAGTACTTC.

The chain uses TRBV6-1 and TRBJ2-7, with D tentatively TRBD2 (6 bases). The CDR3 is 13 residues long. The ends were cut back, 3 bases at V and 5 bases at J, with 11 bases in the middle. Per germline, CDR1 MNHNS and CDR2 SASEGT. The CDR3 spells CASSEREGHEQYF. The CDR3 region has the DNA TGTGCCAGCAGTGAGCGGGAAGGACACGAGCAGTACTTC.

The CDR3 protein is CASSPGGPLHEQYF. The DNA for the CDR3 is TGTGCCAGCTCACCTGGAGGTCCGTTACACGAGCAGTACTTC. V usage is TRBV18 and J usage is TRBJ2-7; tentatively, D is TRBD2 (5 bases). V gave up 3 bases and J gave up 5 bases, with 14 bases separating them. CDR3 size: 14 residues. Per germline, CDR1 KGHSH and CDR2 LQKENI.

The chain links TRBV10-3 to TRBJ2-1; 8 bases match TRBD2. This CDR3 contains 15 residues. Germline V lookup: CDR1 ENHRY, CDR2 SYGVKD. V lost 6 bases and J lost 7; bases outside the gene matches: 11. The CDR3, as DNA: TGTGCCATCAGCTTGACTAGCGAGGGCCTGAATGAGCAGTTCTTC. Translated, it gives CAISLTSEGLNEQFF.